The T cell receptor beta chain under discussion was sequenced for a study of blood T cell repertoires in COVID-19. Study in general: Sample material is recorded as cDNA or gDNA derived from T cells, B-cell-depleted T cells, or PBMCs.

Per the original data handling: Reference gene primer amplification in the assay estimated nucleated cell counts. Repertoires were generated with immunoSEQ multiplex PCR, while TCRdb's copy carries only in-frame clones and drops some. D and trimming come from the DNA, and the V and J calls and clone size come from that table. The repertoire holds 150,000 to 200,000 clones, with roughly 87% as singletons. This clone showed up just a few times. The V end was cut by 6 bases, the J end by 7 bases, with 16 bases between. The V gene's germline CDR1 is MNHEY and CDR2 SVGAGI. The CDR3 has 14 residues. Which cohort a participant joined came from the clinical history participants gave. Recovered Cohort 3 donors showed two negative PCRs, clearance, or symptom resolution.

This sequence originates from a woman in her forties or fifties who had recovered from COVID-19. V is TRBV6-5 and J is TRBJ1-5; D possibly corresponds to TRBD1 (5 bases). Specimen: PBMCs or T cells enriched from blood (not recorded which). CDR3 region: CASREGREGQPQHF. CDR3 nucleotides: TGTGCCAGCAGGGAGGGCAGGGAAGGACAGCCCCAGCATTTT.